The clone carrying this T cell receptor (beta chain) was recorded many times. Its matching antigen is unknown. Tagging with unique molecular identifiers was applied to individual cDNA molecules. One entry per CDR3 protein results from TCRdb running MiXCR on the 5' RACE reads. The repertoire holds roughly 75,000 distinct CDR3 sequences, with approximately 10% as singletons. The entry originates in a study of early T cells in non-severe SARS-CoV-2 infection. On the study more broadly: Sequencing of unsorted whole blood was done on bulk RNA, leaving chains unpaired. Findings and caveats of the study: A preference for anti-spike CD8 responses marked VDJdb matching, which missed private and CD4 specificities.

The CDR3 has 15 amino acids. Trimming left V 0 bases short and J 7 bases short, with 12 bases between. Germline CDR1 is MNHEY and CDR2 is SVGAGI. This TCR came from an adult who was a healthcare worker with PCR-confirmed SARS-CoV-2 infection or an uninfected control (not recorded which). The gene calls are TRBV6-5 and TRBJ1-4; D is undetermined. The sequenced sample consisted of whole blood. The CDR3 nucleotides read TGTGCCAGCAGTTACTCTTGGGGTATCGGTGAAAAACTGTTTTTT. Amino acid sequence: CASSYSWGIGEKLFF.